The entry below gives a single T cell receptor (beta chain) sequence along with its context. A junction end diverges from the germline sequence, so it may reflect a read error. In the original workflow: Counts of nucleated cells, estimated from reference gene primer amplification, were obtained. Profiled with immunoSEQ multiplex PCR; TCRdb holds only in-frame clones, not every one. V and J calls and clone size come straight from that table; D and trimming were deduced from the DNA. The repertoire has around 46,000 clones, approximately 89% of them found once; the top ten carry roughly 15%. This sample is part of a study of blood T cell repertoires in COVID-19. For the study at large: Samples came from the United States, Italy and Spain, spanning acute and convalescent COVID-19. T cells, B-cell-depleted T cells, or PBMCs provided the cDNA or gDNA that served as material.

CDR1 is SGHRS and CDR2 is YFSETQ in the germline V gene. This CDR3 has 14 residues. Sequencing was performed on peripheral blood. The V and J genes are TRBV5-1 and TRBJ1-1; D is undetermined. This receptor was obtained from a man in his 60s with active or convalescent COVID-19. CDR3 in DNA: TGCGCCAGCAGCCGCTCACACCCGAACAGTGAAGCTTTCTTT. Its translation: CASSRSHPNSEAFF.